Presented here are 17 T cell receptor beta chains from one specimen sequenced in a study of shared clonotypes between healthy human individuals. CD8 cells regarded as naive lacked CD45RO, were positively chosen for CCR7, and omitted terminally differentiated effector memory CD45RA+ cells. Sequencing used immunoSEQ multiplex PCR; TCRdb keeps in-frame clones, though not all of them. The table records 800,000 to 950,000 clones, 96% of them present only once. The sequencing input was naive CD8+ T cells sorted from blood. The receptors here all came from a man between 25 and 39 years old in good health.

The CDR3 DNA reads TGTGCCAGCAGCTTAGAGGCGGGAGTCGGTTATGAGCAGTTCTTC. Its protein product is CASSLEAGVGYEQFF. The chain uses TRBV11-2 and TRBJ2-1; 7 bases are a match to TRBD2. Germline V gives CDR1 SGHAT, CDR2 FQNNGV. The V gene end was trimmed by 0 bases and the J gene end by 8 bases; junction bases not matched to a gene: 7. The CDR3 runs to 15 residues.

The chain carries TRBV28 and TRBJ2-7; 10 bases fit TRBD1. V lost 3 bases, J lost 3 bases, and 5 bases stayed unmatched. Germline CDR1 reads MDHEN; CDR2 reads SYDVKM. This CDR3 comprises 15 residues. DNA of the CDR3: TGTGCCAGCAGTTTTCGGGACAGGGGCAGCTACGAGCAGTACTTC. Protein sequence: CASSFRDRGSYEQYF.

The chain joins TRBV4-1 to TRBJ1-4, with 8 positions matching TRBD1. CDR3 size: 13 residues. V lost 1 base to trimming and J lost 13 bases; unmatched junction nucleotides: 5. CDR1 is MGHRA, CDR2 YSYEKL, per germline. CDR3 region: CASSQVGTGLLFF. In DNA form, the CDR3 reads TGCGCCAGCAGCCAAGTTGGGACAGGTTTACTGTTTTTT.

J is TRBJ1-1 and V is TRBV11-3, with D possibly being TRBD1 (6 bases). The CDR3 sequence is 13 residues long. V was clipped by 0 bases and J by 8 bases, with 10 bases between them. The V gene's germline CDR1 is SGHNT and CDR2 YENEEA. CDR3 coding DNA: TGTGCCAGCAGCTTAGATGCAGGGGACGAAGCTTTCTTT. Amino acids: CASSLDAGDEAFF.

CDR3 sequence (DNA): TGTGCCAGCAGCTTAGCGAGACACGAGGCCTACAATGAGCAGTTCTTC. This codes for CASSLARHEAYNEQFF. This chain joins TRBV7-9 and TRBJ2-1; no definite D call. V shed 0 bases and J shed 2 bases, with 11 bases lying between them. The CDR3 length is 16 residues. Germline V lookup: CDR1 SEHNR, CDR2 FQNEAQ (reference sequence).

The chain couples TRBV5-1 to TRBJ2-7; the match to TRBD2 covers 12 bases. From germline, CDR1 is SGHRS and CDR2 YFSETQ. V shed 4 bases, J shed 2 bases, and the junction held 16 bases outside the gene matches. This CDR3 is 19 amino acids long. CDR3 DNA sequence: TGCGCCAGCAGCGTTGGAGGCCGGACTAGCGGGATCGTCACCTACGAGCAGTACTTC. It specifies CASSVGGRTSGIVTYEQYF.

Regarding this clone: Other DNA sequences of this sample code for an identical CDR3. As DNA, the CDR3 is TGTGCCAGCAGCCCAAGGGACAGGGGTTACGAGCAGTACTTC. Translation gives CASSPRDRGYEQYF. The V and J genes are TRBV11-3 and TRBJ2-7, with TRBD1 matching 10 bases. The V gene's germline CDR1 is SGHNT and CDR2 YENEEA. The CDR3 length is 14 residues. V dropped 5 bases and J dropped 4; count of bases not matched to a gene: 5.

Written as DNA, the CDR3 is TGTGCCAGCAGCCCAAGGCGGGGGGACTCCTACAATGAGCAGTTCTTC. It codes for CASSPRRGDSYNEQFF. This chain joins TRBV7-9 and TRBJ2-1, with TRBD2 matching over 8 bases. This CDR3 has 16 residues. V was clipped by 5 bases and J by 0 bases; unmatched bases: 6. Germline V gives CDR1 SEHNR, CDR2 FQNEAQ (reference sequence). Full variable domain (remainder filled in from reference TRBV7-9 and TRBJ2-1): DTGVSQNPRHKITKRGQNVTFRCDPISEHNRLYWYRQTLGQGPEFLTYFQNEAQLEKSRLLSDRFSAERPKGSFSTLEIQRTEQGDSAMYLCASSPRRGDSYNEQFFGPGTRLTVL.

This chain uses TRBV28 with TRBJ1-1; 9 positions match TRBD1. Germline lookup yields CDR1 MDHEN and CDR2 SYDVKM. The junction had 7 bases not matched to a gene; V was cut back by 5 bases and J by 0 bases. The length of the CDR3 is 16 residues. The CDR3 DNA reads as TGTGCCAGCAGTCCACCGGGACAGGGCCTGAACACTGAAGCTTTCTTT. Its translation: CASSPPGQGLNTEAFF.

The CDR3 DNA sequence: TGTGCCAGCAGAGACCCGGGACCGACAGCCTACGAGCAGTACTTC. This encodes CASRDPGPTAYEQYF. This sequence joins TRBV28 and TRBJ2-7; D might be TRBD1 or TRBD2, each matching 5 bases. The V and J ends lost 6 bases and 2 bases respectively, with 17 bases between them. The CDR3 has 15 residues. CDR1 is MDHEN, CDR2 SYDVKM, per germline.

The J gene is TRBJ2-1, the V gene TRBV6-5; 9 bases map to TRBD2. Per the germline V gene, CDR1 is MNHEY and CDR2 is SVGAGI. Trimming cost V 6 bases and J 6 bases; bases outside gene matches: 9. This CDR3 is built from 15 residues. The CDR3 DNA sequence: TGTGCCAGCAGGCTAGCGGGATGGGGTGTCAATGAGCAGTTCTTC. The encoded protein is CASRLAGWGVNEQFF.

The chain is built from TRBV9 and TRBJ1-1, with D possibly being TRBD1 (6 bases). Looked up from germline, CDR1 is SGDLS and CDR2 is YYNGEE. V was clipped by 3 bases and J by 5 bases, with 8 bases between them. CDR3 length: 12 residues. CDR3 in DNA: TGTGCCAGCAGCGACACAGGGACTGAAGCTTTCTTT. Translated: CASSDTGTEAFF.

V gene TRBV7-9 combines with J gene TRBJ1-4; 11 bases match TRBD1. This CDR3 comprises 19 residues. With V trimmed by 5 bases and J by 5 bases, 16 bases remained unmatched. CDR1 and CDR2 from the germline V gene are SEHNR and FQNEAQ (reference sequence). The CDR3 loop reads CASSGRDRGSRYPNEKLFF. The CDR3 nucleotides are TGTGCCAGCAGCGGTCGGGACAGGGGGAGTCGGTACCCCAATGAAAAACTGTTTTTT.

The chain recombines TRBV29-1 with TRBJ2-1; 7 bases agree with TRBD1. Germline CDR1 is SQVTM and CDR2 is ANQGSEA. V shed 6 bases and J 3 bases; nucleotides not matched to a gene: 8. This CDR3 is built from 14 residues. The CDR3 nucleotides are TGCAGCGTCGGCCGGGACAGTCGCTACAATGAGCAGTTCTTC. Its translation is CSVGRDSRYNEQFF.

The chain links TRBV7-9 to TRBJ1-2; D remains unclear. V was shortened by 4 bases and J by 7 bases, with 13 bases between the two germline ends. The CDR3 spans 13 residues. Germline CDR1 is SEHNR and CDR2 is FQNEAQ (reference sequence). CDR3 sequence: CASSSPGEGGYTF. CDR3 sequence (DNA): TGTGCCAGCAGCTCCCCTGGGGAAGGTGGCTACACCTTC.

This clone showed up just once. The chain links TRBV28 to TRBJ1-5; weak D call: TRBD1 (5 bases). The CDR3 length is 14 residues. The germline V and J ends were trimmed by 0 bases and 7 bases, with 10 bases remaining between them. Germline V gene sequence: CDR1 MDHEN, CDR2 SYDVKM. The CDR3 DNA is TGTGCCAGCAGTTTATGGGCAGGGAAGCAGCCCCAGCATTTT. Its translation: CASSLWAGKQPQHF.

The chain is built from TRBV11-3 and TRBJ2-3, with D uncertain. From germline, CDR1 is SGHNT and CDR2 YENEEA. V lost 2 bases, J lost 2 bases, and 11 bases lay in between. The CDR3 totals 15 residues. As DNA, the CDR3 is TGTGCCAGCAGCTTACACAACTCGAACACAGATACGCAGTATTTT. Protein sequence: CASSLHNSNTDTQYF. Full variable domain (outside the CDR3, taken from reference TRBV11-3 and TRBJ2-3): EAGVVQSPRYKIIEKKQPVAFWCNPISGHNTLYWYLQNLGQGPELLIRYENEEAVDDSQLPKDRFSAERLKGVDSTLKIQPAELGDSAVYLCASSLHNSNTDTQYFGPGTRLTVL.